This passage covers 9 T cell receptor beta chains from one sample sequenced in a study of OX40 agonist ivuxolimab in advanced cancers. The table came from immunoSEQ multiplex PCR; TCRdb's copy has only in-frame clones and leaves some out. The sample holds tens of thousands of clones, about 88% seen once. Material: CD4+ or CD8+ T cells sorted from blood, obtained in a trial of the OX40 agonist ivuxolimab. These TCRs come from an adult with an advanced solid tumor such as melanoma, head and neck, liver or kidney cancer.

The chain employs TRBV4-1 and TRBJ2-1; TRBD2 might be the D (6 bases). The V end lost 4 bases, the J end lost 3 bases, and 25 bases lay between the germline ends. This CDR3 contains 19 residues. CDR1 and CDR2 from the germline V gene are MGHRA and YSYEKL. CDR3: CASSRGLRRGGLFYNEQFF. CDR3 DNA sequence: TGCGCCAGCAGCCGGGGACTTAGGAGGGGAGGTCTATTCTACAATGAGCAGTTCTTC.

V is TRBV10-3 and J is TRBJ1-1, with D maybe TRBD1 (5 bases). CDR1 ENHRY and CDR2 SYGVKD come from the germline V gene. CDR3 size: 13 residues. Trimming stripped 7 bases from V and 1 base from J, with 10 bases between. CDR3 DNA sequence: TGTGCCATCAATAGTCAGGGGAACACTGAAGCTTTCTTT. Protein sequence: CAINSQGNTEAFF.

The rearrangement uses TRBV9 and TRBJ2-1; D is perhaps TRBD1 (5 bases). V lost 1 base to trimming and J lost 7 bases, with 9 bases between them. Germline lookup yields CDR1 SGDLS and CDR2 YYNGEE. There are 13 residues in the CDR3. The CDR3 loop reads CASSVPRDNEQFF. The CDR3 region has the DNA TGTGCCAGCAGCGTACCCAGGGATAATGAGCAGTTCTTC.

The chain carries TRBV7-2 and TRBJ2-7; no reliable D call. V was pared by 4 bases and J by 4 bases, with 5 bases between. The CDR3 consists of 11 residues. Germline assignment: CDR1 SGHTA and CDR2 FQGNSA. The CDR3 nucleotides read TGTGCCAGCAGCTATCAATACGAGCAGTACTTC. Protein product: CASSYQYEQYF.

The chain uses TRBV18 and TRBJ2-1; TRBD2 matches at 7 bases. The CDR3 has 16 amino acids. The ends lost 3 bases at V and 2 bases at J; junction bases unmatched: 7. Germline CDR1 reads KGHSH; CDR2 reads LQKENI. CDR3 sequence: CASSPGGSGAYNEQFF. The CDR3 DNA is TGTGCCAGCTCACCGGGCGGGAGCGGTGCCTACAATGAGCAGTTCTTC.

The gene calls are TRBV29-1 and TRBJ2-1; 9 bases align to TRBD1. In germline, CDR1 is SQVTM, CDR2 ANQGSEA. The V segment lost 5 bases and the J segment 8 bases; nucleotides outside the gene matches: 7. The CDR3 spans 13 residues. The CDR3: CSVRGQGPDEQFF. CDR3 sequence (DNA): TGCAGCGTTCGGGGACAGGGACCGGATGAGCAGTTCTTC.

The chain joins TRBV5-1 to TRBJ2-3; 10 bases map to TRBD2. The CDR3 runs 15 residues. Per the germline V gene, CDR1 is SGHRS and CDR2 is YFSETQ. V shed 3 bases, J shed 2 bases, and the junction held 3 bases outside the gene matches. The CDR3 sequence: CASSYGLAATDTQYF. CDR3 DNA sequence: TGCGCCAGCAGCTACGGACTAGCGGCCACAGATACGCAGTATTTT.

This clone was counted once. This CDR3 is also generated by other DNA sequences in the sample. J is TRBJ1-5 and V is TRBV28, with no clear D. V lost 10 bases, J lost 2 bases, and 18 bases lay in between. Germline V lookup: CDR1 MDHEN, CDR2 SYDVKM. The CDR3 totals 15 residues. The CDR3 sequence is CATAPWRAGNQPQHF. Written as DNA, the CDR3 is TGTGCCACTGCCCCTTGGAGGGCGGGCAATCAGCCCCAGCATTTT.

The CDR3: CASRPTGGAGYGYTF. DNA of the CDR3: TGTGCCAGCAGACCTACAGGGGGCGCTGGCTATGGCTACACCTTC. This chain joins TRBV11-2 and TRBJ1-2; 9 bases fit TRBD1. Germline V gives CDR1 SGHAT, CDR2 FQNNGV. This CDR3 has 15 amino acids. V shed 6 bases and J 4 bases; nucleotides not matched to a gene: 9.